Listed below are T cell receptor beta chains from one sample, sequenced in a study of blood T cell repertoires in COVID-19. Sequencing was performed with immunoSEQ multiplex PCR; in TCRdb, only in-frame clones are kept and a portion is missing. The repertoire holds tens of thousands of clones, over 90% seen once, with more than 4% in the top ten. Sequencing was performed on peripheral blood. The receptors were sampled from a human donor with active COVID-19. The donor label of this sample is uncertain. Both conserved end residues are part of each CDR3. The order of the fields is clone size, D gene, J gene, V gene, CDR3 DNA, CDR3 protein. A D gene is named only where the DNA matches it firmly. Clone size is stated in some rows and not others, as once, few, many or a class when expanded.

abundance: .; d_gene: TRBD1; j_gene: TRBJ1-3; v_gene: TRBV18; CDR3nt: TGTGCCAGCTCCTCGGGACAGGGGAATGGAAACACCATATATTTT; CDR3aa: CASSSGQGNGNTIYF
abundance: few; d_gene: TRBD1; j_gene: TRBJ1-5; v_gene: TRBV19; CDR3nt: TGTGCCAGTAGGCCAGCAGGGGGTCAGCCCCAGCATTTT; CDR3aa: CASRPAGGQPQHF
abundance: .; d_gene: .; j_gene: TRBJ1-1; v_gene: TRBV6-5; CDR3nt: TGTGCCAGCAGTTACTCGCGGACTCGATCTGAAGCTTTCTTT; CDR3aa: CASSYSRTRSEAFF
abundance: .; d_gene: TRBD2; j_gene: TRBJ2-7; v_gene: TRBV5-6; CDR3nt: TGTGCCAGCAGCCCGGGACTAGCGGAGAGCTCCTACGAGCAGTACTTC; CDR3aa: CASSPGLAESSYEQYF
abundance: once; d_gene: .; j_gene: TRBJ1-5; v_gene: TRBV6-5; CDR3nt: TGTGCCCACTCACGGGAAGGAATGGGCAATCAGCCCCAGCATTTT; CDR3aa: CAHSREGMGNQPQHF
abundance: .; d_gene: TRBD1; j_gene: TRBJ2-7; v_gene: TRBV5-5; CDR3nt: TGTGCCAGCAGCCGGACCGGGACAGGGTCTTTGGACGAGCAGTACTTC; CDR3aa: CASSRTGTGSLDEQYF
abundance: .; d_gene: .; j_gene: TRBJ1-1; v_gene: TRBV10-3; CDR3nt: TGTGCCATCAGTGACAGGGGTGAAGCTTTCTTT; CDR3aa: CAISDRGEAFF
abundance: .; d_gene: .; j_gene: TRBJ2-5; v_gene: TRBV11-3; CDR3nt: TGTGCCAGCAGCCCCCTACGAGGAACCGGAGAGACCCAGTACTTC; CDR3aa: CASSPLRGTGETQYF
abundance: once; d_gene: TRBD1; j_gene: TRBJ1-1; v_gene: TRBV7-9; CDR3nt: TGTGCCAGCAGCCTCTCCACACAGGGGGCGGCAGGTGAAGCTTTCTTT; CDR3aa: CASSLSTQGAAGEAFF
abundance: .; d_gene: TRBD2; j_gene: TRBJ2-3; v_gene: TRBV3-1/TRBV3-2; CDR3nt: TGTGCCAGCAGCCTGCGGGAGATGATCCCCGATACGCAGTATTTT; CDR3aa: CASSLREMIPDTQYF
abundance: .; d_gene: .; j_gene: TRBJ2-7; v_gene: TRBV29-1; CDR3nt: TGCAGCGTTCAGAGGGACACGTACGAGCAGTACTTC; CDR3aa: CSVQRDTYEQYF
abundance: .; d_gene: TRBD2; j_gene: TRBJ2-1; v_gene: TRBV4-3; CDR3nt: TGCGCCAGCAGCCAAGATCTGGGACTAGTCTATGAGCAGTTCTTC; CDR3aa: CASSQDLGLVYEQFF
abundance: .; d_gene: .; j_gene: TRBJ2-1; v_gene: TRBV27; CDR3nt: TGTGCCAGCAGCTCGGGACTGTTCCACAATGAGCAGTTCTTC; CDR3aa: CASSSGLFHNEQFF
abundance: once; d_gene: .; j_gene: TRBJ1-2; v_gene: TRBV5-1; CDR3nt: TGCGCCAGCAGCTCCGGGACAAGTCAGTATGGCTACACCTTC; CDR3aa: CASSSGTSQYGYTF
abundance: once; d_gene: TRBD1; j_gene: TRBJ1-1; v_gene: TRBV5-4; CDR3nt: TGTGCCAGCAGCTCAGGGGGTGGGGTCGGTCGGGCTGAAGCTTTCTTT; CDR3aa: CASSSGGGVGRAEAFF
abundance: once; d_gene: .; j_gene: TRBJ2-7; v_gene: TRBV29-1; CDR3nt: TGCAGCGTCCGAATGAGGGGGGAGCAGTACTTC; CDR3aa: CSVRMRGEQYF
abundance: .; d_gene: .; j_gene: TRBJ1-2; v_gene: TRBV6-5; CDR3nt: TGTGCCAGCAGCGAGTCTGTTGGCTACACCTTC; CDR3aa: CASSESVGYTF
abundance: .; d_gene: TRBD1; j_gene: TRBJ2-1; v_gene: TRBV5-1; CDR3nt: TGCGCCAGCAGTTCCACCTCCGGGACAGGGAACAATGAGCAGTTCTTC; CDR3aa: CASSSTSGTGNNEQFF
abundance: .; d_gene: .; j_gene: TRBJ2-7; v_gene: TRBV19; CDR3nt: TGTGCCAGTAGTCAAACCAGCGGCGAGCAGTACTTC; CDR3aa: CASSQTSGEQYF
abundance: .; d_gene: .; j_gene: TRBJ1-5; v_gene: TRBV3-1/TRBV3-2; CDR3nt: TGTGCCAGCAGCCTTCGTTCTACTTTGGGAGGCAATCAGCCCCAGCATTTT; CDR3aa: CASSLRSTLGGNQPQHF
abundance: .; d_gene: TRBD1; j_gene: TRBJ2-7; v_gene: TRBV12-3/TRBV12-4; CDR3nt: TGTGCCAGCAGTTTCGGGACAGGGGAGCAGTACTTC; CDR3aa: CASSFGTGEQYF
abundance: .; d_gene: .; j_gene: TRBJ2-2; v_gene: TRBV11-2; CDR3nt: TGTGCCAGCAGCTTAAGTAGCGGTGGAAACACCGGGGAGCTGTTTTTT; CDR3aa: CASSLSSGGNTGELFF